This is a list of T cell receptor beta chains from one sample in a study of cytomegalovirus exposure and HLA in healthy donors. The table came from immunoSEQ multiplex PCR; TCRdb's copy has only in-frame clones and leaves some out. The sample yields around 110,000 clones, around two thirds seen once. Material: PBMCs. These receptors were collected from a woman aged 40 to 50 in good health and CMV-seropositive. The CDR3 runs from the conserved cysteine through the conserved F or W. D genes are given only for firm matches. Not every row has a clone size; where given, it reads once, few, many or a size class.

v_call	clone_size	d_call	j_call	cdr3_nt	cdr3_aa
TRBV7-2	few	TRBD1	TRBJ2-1	TGTGCCAGCAGCTGGGGACAGCCCAATGAGCAGTTCTTC	CASSWGQPNEQFF
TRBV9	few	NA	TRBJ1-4	TGTGCCAGCAGCGCCCCGGCGGGCAAAACAACTAATGAAAAACTGTTTTTT	CASSAPAGKTTNEKLFF
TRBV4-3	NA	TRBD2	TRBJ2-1	TGCGCCAGCAGCCAAGCAGGACTAGCGGGAGTCTACAATGAGCAGTTCTTC	CASSQAGLAGVYNEQFF
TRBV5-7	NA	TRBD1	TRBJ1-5	TGTGCCAGCAGCTCGACAGGGGCTCGGCAGCCCCAGCATTTT	CASSSTGARQPQHF
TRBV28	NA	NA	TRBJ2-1	TGTGCCACCAATTCCCTGACTATCGGATACAATGAGCAGTTCTTC	CATNSLTIGYNEQFF
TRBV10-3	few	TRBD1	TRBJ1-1	TGTGCCATCAGCCAGGGGGCTAGTGAAGCTTTCTTT	CAISQGASEAFF
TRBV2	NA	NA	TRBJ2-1	TGTGCCAGCAGTGGATCGGTCGATGAGCAGTTCTTC	CASSGSVDEQFF
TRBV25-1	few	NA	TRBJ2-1	TGTGCCAGCAGTGAACAAGGGGATGAGCAGTTCTTC	CASSEQGDEQFF
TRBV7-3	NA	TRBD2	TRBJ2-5	TGTGCCAGCAGCCCCGACGGGAGGAAGGAGACCCAGTACTTC	CASSPDGRKETQYF
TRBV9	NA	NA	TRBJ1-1	TGTGCCAGCAGCGTTACGGTGAACACTGAAGCTTTCTTT	CASSVTVNTEAFF
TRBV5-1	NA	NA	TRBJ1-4	TGCGCCAGCAGCTGGGGTTGGGCAGGGGATGAAAAACTGTTTTTT	CASSWGWAGDEKLFF
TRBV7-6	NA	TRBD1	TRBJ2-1	TGTGCCAGCAGCTCCCACAGGGGGTATGAGCAGTTCTTC	CASSSHRGYEQFF
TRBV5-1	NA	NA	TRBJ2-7	TGCGCCAGCAGCTTGGCGTTTTCCTACGAGCAGTACTTC	CASSLAFSYEQYF
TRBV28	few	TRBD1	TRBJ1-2	TGTGCCAGCAGTCTTGCCCCCGCAGTCTACGCCCTACGGCTCCAAGCTACAGGGGACTATGGCTACACCTTC	CASSLAPAVYALRLQATGDYGYTF
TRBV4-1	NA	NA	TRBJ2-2	TGCGCCAGCAGCCACATATGGGACTTTGGCACCGGGGAGCTGTTTTTT	CASSHIWDFGTGELFF
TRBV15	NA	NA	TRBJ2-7	TGTGCCACCAGCAGACCGGGACTCTCCTACGAGCAGTACTTC	CATSRPGLSYEQYF
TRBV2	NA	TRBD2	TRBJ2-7	TGTGCCAGCTCAGCGCGGGACTATCGTGGCGAGCAGTACTTC	CASSARDYRGEQYF
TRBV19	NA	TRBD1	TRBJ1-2	TGTGCCAGTAGTATCCAGGGGGGATACAATGGCTACACCTTC	CASSIQGGYNGYTF
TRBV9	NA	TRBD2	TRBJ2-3	TGTGCCAGCAGCGTAGAGATAGCGGGAGTTATAGATACGCAGTATTTT	CASSVEIAGVIDTQYF
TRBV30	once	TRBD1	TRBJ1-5	TGTGCCTGGAGTGTAGCAGGGGGGAATCAGCCCCAGCATTTT	CAWSVAGGNQPQHF
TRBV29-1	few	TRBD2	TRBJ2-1	TGCAGCGCCCTGTCTAGCGGGAGGAGGAATGAGCAGTTCTTC	CSALSSGRRNEQFF
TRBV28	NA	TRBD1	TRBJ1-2	TGTGCCAGCAGCTCGGGACAGGGGGCTGGCTACACCTTC	CASSSGQGAGYTF
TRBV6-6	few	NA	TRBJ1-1	TGTGCCAGCAGCACGGACACTGAAGCTTTCTTT	CASSTDTEAFF
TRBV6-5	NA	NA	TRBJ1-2	TGTGCCAGCAGTTACTCGAAACTGGTGGGCTACACCTTC	CASSYSKLVGYTF
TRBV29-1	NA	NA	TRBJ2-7	TGCAGCGTTTGCCCCGGGAGCTCCTACGAGCAGTACTTC	CSVCPGSSYEQYF
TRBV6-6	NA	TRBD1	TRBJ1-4	TGTGCCAGCAGCGGGGGACAGGAGGTAGATGAAAAACTGTTTTTT	CASSGGQEVDEKLFF
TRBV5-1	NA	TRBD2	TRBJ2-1	TGCGCCAGCAGCTCCGCTCTAGCGGGCTATAATGAGCAGTTCTTC	CASSSALAGYNEQFF
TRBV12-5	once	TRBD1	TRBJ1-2	TGTGCTAGTGGTTTAGACAGGGCTGGAGACTATGGCTACACCTTC	CASGLDRAGDYGYTF
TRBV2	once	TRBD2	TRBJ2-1	TGTGCCAGCATTCAGACTAGCGGGAGGGCCAATGAGCAGTTCTTC	CASIQTSGRANEQFF
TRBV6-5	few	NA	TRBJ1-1	TGTGCCAGCAGGAGGATCCGGGGAACTGAAGCTTTCTTT	CASRRIRGTEAFF
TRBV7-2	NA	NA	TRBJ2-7	TGTGCCAGCAGCTTAAACAGGCATAGCTACGAGCAGTACTTC	CASSLNRHSYEQYF
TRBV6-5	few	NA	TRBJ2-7	TGTGCCAGCAGCCCCTCGGAGGCCCCCTGGTTGGAGCAGTACTTC	CASSPSEAPWLEQYF
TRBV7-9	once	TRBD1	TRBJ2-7	TGTGCCAGCAGCTTAGACAGGGGCCTGCATCAGTACTTC	CASSLDRGLHQYF
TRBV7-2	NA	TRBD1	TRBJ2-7	TGTGCCAGCAGCGACGGACAGGGGGTTTACGAGCAGTACTTC	CASSDGQGVYEQYF
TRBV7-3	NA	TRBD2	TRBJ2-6	TGTGCCAGCAGCTTACTTGGCGGGAGGGCCTCGGGGGCCAACGTCCTGACTTTC	CASSLLGGRASGANVLTF
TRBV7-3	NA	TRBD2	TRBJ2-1	TGTGCCAGCAGCCACGGACTAGCGGGAGGGACCTACAATGAGCAGTTCTTC	CASSHGLAGGTYNEQFF
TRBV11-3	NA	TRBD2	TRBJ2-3	TGTGCCAGCAGCCAGGGACTAGCGGGAAGAACAGATACGCAGTATTTT	CASSQGLAGRTDTQYF
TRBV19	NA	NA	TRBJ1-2	TGTGCCAGTAGTATAAACTCAGGAATGGACTACACCTTC	CASSINSGMDYTF
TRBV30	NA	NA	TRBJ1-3	TGTGCCTGGAGCCAAACTGGGGCAGTCTCTGGAAACACCATATATTTT	CAWSQTGAVSGNTIYF
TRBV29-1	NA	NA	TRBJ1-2	TGCAGCGTTGAAGTCATCGCCAGGGGCGGGGGCTACACCTTC	CSVEVIARGGGYTF
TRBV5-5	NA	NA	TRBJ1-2	TGTGCCAGCAGCTGGGGCGGGGTACAAGCCTCCGGCTACACCTTC	CASSWGGVQASGYTF
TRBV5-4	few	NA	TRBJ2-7	TGTGCCAGCAGTCTTGACAGATTCTCCTACGAGCAGTACTTC	CASSLDRFSYEQYF
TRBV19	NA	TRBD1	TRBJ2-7	TGTGCCAGTAGCAGCCGATCGACAGGGGGGAAAGTGGGCTTC	CASSSRSTGGKVGF
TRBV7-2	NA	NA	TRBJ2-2	TGTGCCAGCAGCTCTCGAGGAGGGTTCTGGGGAGCCACCGGGGAGCTGTTTTTT	CASSSRGGFWGATGELFF
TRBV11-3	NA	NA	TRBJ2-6	TGTGCCAGCAGCTTAGAGTCCGGGTCTGGGGCCAACGTCCTGACTTTC	CASSLESGSGANVLTF
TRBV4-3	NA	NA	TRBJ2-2	TGCGCCAGCAGCCAATTACTAATCACCGGGGAGCTGTTTTTT	CASSQLLITGELFF
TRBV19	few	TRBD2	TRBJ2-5	TGTGCCAGTAGTATAGCCCTGACTAGCGGGAGTGGAGAGACCCAGTACTTC	CASSIALTSGSGETQYF
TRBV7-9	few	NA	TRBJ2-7	TGTGCCAGCAGCTTAGTTCCGCGGAGCTCCTCCTACGAGCAGTACTTC	CASSLVPRSSSYEQYF